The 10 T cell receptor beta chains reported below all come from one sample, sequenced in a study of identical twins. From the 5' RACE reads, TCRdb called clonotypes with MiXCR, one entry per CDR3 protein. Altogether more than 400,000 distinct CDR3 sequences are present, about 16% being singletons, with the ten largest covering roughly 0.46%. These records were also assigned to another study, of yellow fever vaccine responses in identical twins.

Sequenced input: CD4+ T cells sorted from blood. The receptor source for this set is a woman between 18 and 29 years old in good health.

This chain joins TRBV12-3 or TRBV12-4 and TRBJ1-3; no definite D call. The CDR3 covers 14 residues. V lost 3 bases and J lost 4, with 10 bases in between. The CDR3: CASSFAGSGNTIYF. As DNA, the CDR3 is TGTGCCAGCAGTTTCGCGGGGTCGGGAAACACCATATATTTT.

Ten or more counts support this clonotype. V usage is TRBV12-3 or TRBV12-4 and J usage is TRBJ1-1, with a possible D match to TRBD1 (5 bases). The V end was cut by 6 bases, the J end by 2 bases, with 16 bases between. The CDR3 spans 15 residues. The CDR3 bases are TGTGCCAGCAGCCCTGTTCGGGGGGATAACACTGAAGCTTTCTTT. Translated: CASSPVRGDNTEAFF.

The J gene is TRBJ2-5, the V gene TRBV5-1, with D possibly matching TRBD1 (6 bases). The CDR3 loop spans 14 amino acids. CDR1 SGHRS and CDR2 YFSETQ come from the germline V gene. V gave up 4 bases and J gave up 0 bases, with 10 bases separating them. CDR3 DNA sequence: TGCGCCAGCAGCCCAGGACAGTACCAAGAGACCCAGTACTTC. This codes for CASSPGQYQETQYF. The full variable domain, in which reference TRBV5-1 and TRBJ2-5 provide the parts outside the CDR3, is KAGVTQTPRYLIKTRGQQVTLSCSPISGHRSVSWYQQTPGQGLQFLFEYFSETQRNKGNFPGRFSGRQFSNSRSEMNVSTLELGDSALYLCASSPGQYQETQYFGPGTRLLVL.

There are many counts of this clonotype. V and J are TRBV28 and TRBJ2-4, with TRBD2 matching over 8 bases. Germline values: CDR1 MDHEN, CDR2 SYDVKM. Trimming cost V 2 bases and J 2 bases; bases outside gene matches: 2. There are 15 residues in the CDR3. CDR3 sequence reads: CASSLTSGTKNIQYF. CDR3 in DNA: TGTGCCAGCAGTTTAACTAGCGGAACCAAAAACATTCAGTACTTC.

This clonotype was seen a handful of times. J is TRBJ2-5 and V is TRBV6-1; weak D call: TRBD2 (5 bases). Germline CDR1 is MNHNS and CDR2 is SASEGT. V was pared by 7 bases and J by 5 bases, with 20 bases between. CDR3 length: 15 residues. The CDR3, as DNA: TGTGCCAGCATCCTCCGTCAGGACCCGGGGGAGACCCAGTACTTC. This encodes CASILRQDPGETQYF.

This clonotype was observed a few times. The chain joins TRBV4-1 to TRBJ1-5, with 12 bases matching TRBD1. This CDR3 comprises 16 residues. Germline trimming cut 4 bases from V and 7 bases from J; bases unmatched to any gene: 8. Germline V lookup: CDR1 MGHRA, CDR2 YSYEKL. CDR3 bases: TGCGCCAGCAGCCGTGTCCCGGGACAGGGGGCCCAGCCCCAGCATTTT. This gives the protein CASSRVPGQGAQPQHF.

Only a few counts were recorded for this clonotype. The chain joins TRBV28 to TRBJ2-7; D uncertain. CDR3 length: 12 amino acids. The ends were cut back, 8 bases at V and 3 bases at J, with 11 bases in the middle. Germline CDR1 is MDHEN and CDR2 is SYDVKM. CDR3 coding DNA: TGTGCCAGCCGATCTCAATACTACGAGCAGTACTTC. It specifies CASRSQYYEQYF.

Here the CDR3 reads CAISPGTGGTYEQYV. In DNA form, the CDR3 reads TGTGCCATCAGTCCCGGGACAGGTGGAACCTACGAGCAGTACGTC. This chain connects TRBV10-3 to TRBJ2-7; 8 positions agree with TRBD1. CDR1 and CDR2 from the germline V gene are ENHRY and SYGVKD. This CDR3 region has 15 residues. V dropped 5 bases and J dropped 2; count of bases not matched to a gene: 8.

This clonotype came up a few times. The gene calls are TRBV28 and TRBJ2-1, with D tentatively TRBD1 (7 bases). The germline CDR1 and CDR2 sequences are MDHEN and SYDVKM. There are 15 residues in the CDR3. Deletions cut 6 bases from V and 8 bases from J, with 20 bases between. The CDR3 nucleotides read TGTGCCAGCAGAAGGGGGCTAGCGTCCGCAGATGAGCAGTTCTTC. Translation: CASRRGLASADEQFF.

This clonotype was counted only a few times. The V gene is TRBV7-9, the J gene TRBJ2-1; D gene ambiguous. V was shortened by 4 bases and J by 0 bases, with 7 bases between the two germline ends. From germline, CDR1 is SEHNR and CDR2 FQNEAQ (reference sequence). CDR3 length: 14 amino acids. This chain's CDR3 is CASSSPPSYNEQFF. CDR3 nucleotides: TGTGCCAGCAGCTCCCCCCCCTCCTACAATGAGCAGTTCTTC.